What follows is one T cell receptor (beta chain) and its context. Original analysis: Amplification from reference gene primers served as the basis for estimated nucleated cell counts. The table came from immunoSEQ multiplex PCR; TCRdb's copy has only in-frame clones and leaves some out. That table supplies the V and J calls and clone size; D and trimming were determined from the DNA. Here the sample spans fewer than 250,000 clones, over 70% being singletons. This sample was taken from a study of blood T cell repertoires in COVID-19. For the study at large: Acute and convalescent COVID-19 samples came from the United States, Italy and Spain.

The sequence was collected from a man in his 60s with acute or convalescent COVID-19. What was sequenced was peripheral blood.

CDR3 DNA sequence: TGTGCCAGTAGTATGGACAGCTACGAGCAGTACTTC. This gives the protein CASSMDSYEQYF. The rearrangement links TRBV19 to TRBJ2-7; TRBD1 might be the D (6 bases). Germline assignment: CDR1 LNHDA and CDR2 SQIVND (reference sequence). Trimming cost V 3 bases and J 3 bases, with 6 bases left between them. CDR3 size: 12 residues.